This TCR beta chain was profiled in a study of graft-versus-host responses after intestinal transplantation. The CDR3 is made up of 16 amino acids. Trimming took off 1 base at V and 5 bases at J, with 17 bases between the two ends. Germline V gives CDR1 MGHRA, CDR2 YSYEKL. The time point: postoperative day 105 after intestinal transplantation (dayNNNN = postoperative day). The method was immunoSEQ multiplex PCR; TCRdb's version includes in-frame clones alone and lacks a portion of them. The sample holds approximately 11,000 clones, 90% to 95% seen once. The receptor comes from a human patient who received an intestinal transplant, so some T cells may come from the graft donor. Here the sequenced sample was PBMCs, taken 105 days after intestinal transplantation. The chain uses TRBV4-1 and TRBJ2-5; tentatively, D is TRBD1 or TRBD2 (5 bases each). The DNA of the CDR3 is TGCGCCAGCAGCCAAGCCCGAGGGGACCCTCAGGAGACCCAGTACTTC. Protein sequence: CASSQARGDPQETQYF.